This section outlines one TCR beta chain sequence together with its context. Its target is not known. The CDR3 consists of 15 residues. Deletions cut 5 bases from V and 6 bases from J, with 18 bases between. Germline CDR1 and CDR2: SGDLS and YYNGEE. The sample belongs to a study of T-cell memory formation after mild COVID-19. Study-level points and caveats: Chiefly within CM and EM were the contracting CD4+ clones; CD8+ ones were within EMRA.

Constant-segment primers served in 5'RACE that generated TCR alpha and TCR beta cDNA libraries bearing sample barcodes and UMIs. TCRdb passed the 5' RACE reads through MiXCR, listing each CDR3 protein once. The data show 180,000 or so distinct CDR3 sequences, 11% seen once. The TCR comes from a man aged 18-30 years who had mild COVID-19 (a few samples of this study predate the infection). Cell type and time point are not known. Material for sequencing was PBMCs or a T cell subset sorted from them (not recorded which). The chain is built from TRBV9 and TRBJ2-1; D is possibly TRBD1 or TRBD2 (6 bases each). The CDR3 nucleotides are TGTGCCAGCAGAAGCTCGGGGGCCACTTCCAATGAGCAGTTCTTC. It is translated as CASRSSGATSNEQFF.